Included here is one T cell receptor beta chain sequence, with context. This clonotype was seen repeatedly, ten times or more. It has no known antigen specificity. Within one base of it there is no much larger clone, and no base qualities were kept. These data come from a study of T-cell reconstitution after alpha-beta-depleted transplantation in children (dated by TCRdb to about 2016). About the full investigation: Using TCR repertoire profiling, the study quantitatively followed how T-cell immune reconstitution unfolded in children after TCRalphabeta/CD19-depleted allogeneic hematopoietic cell transplantation.

At the junction V is shortened by 5 bases and J by 1 base, with 8 bases in between. The CDR3, from cysteine to phenylalanine, totals 13 residues. Only the CDR3 part of the read is kept: 39 bases, read in frame from the first base. For CDR1 and CDR2, the germline V gene lists SQVTM and ANQGSEA. The research as a whole found: In some patients, high TCRbeta diversity at day 60 was attributed to recipient T cells and intrathymic progenitors that had survived conditioning. The apparently early recovery of alphabetaT-cell counts about two months after transplant reportedly depended on only several hundred rapidly expanded clones that came from non-depleted graft cells. The frequencies of hyperexpanded clones fell over the following months, and after one year, T-cell counts and TCRbeta diversity were mostly attributed to newly produced T cells.

The treatment or condition tag for this specimen amounts to: allogeneic hematopoietic cell transplantation with graft depleted of TCRalphabeta T cells and CD19 B cells. The transplant recipients were children given TCRalphabeta/CD19-depleted allogeneic hematopoietic cell grafts. The method was PCR. The run used an Illumina HiSeq 2500. TCR libraries were prepared with molecular barcoding, using unique molecular identifiers to normalize TCRbeta repertoire quantification. The public reads were reanalyzed by TCRdb: fastp trimming at Q25, MiXCR alignment, in-frame beta chains only. When rows share a CDR3 protein, they turn into one entry using the most common DNA and genes. Here the sample has 600,000 or so distinct CDR3 sequences; 23% occur a single time. The ten largest clonotypes hold 13% to 15% of the sample.

The TCR originated in a boy in the first two years of life who had a stem cell transplant for acute myeloid leukemia, so the T cells may come from the graft donor. Sequences were derived from PBMCs, mostly from graft donor cells, sampled 360 days after TCRalphabeta/CD19-depleted stem cell transplant. The chain links TRBV29-1 with TRBJ2-2; a tentative D call is TRBD1 (5 bases match). This receptor carries the CDR3 CSVLRGNTGELFF. The sequenced DNA is TGCAGCGTTCTAAGGGGGAACACCGGGGAGCTGTTTTTT.